This T cell receptor (beta chain) was profiled in a study of regulatory T cells in long-lasting Graves disease. Study context: Duration of antithyroid drug therapy among newly diagnosed Graves' patients was under 3 months.

In building TCR beta libraries, iRepertoire HTBI primers were used together with Arm-PCR of CDR3 regions. TCRdb redid the calling of the multiplex PCR reads with MiXCR, one entry per CDR3 protein. The sample yields 400,000 to 500,000 distinct CDR3 sequences, about 17% seen once. Described time point: newly diagnosed GD, antithyroid drugs for less than 3 months. PBMCs were the source of the RNA used for TCR sequencing. Graves' disease diagnosis used American Thyroid Association guidelines. Details on this clonotype: Its antigen is unknown.

The V segment lost 3 bases and the J segment 7 bases; nucleotides outside the gene matches: 3. This CDR3 is 15 amino acids long. Germline loops: CDR1 LGHNA, CDR2 YNFKEQ. Study outcomes and limitations: TCR diversity was lower in persistent Graves' patients than in newly diagnosed ones.

These data were also filed under a second study, of T cells in Graves' hyperthyroidism and ophthalmopathy.

This TCR derives from a woman aged 18-29 years with Graves disease. The sequencing used peripheral blood mononuclear cells (PBMCs), collected at new diagnosis, from a patient treated with antithyroid drugs. V usage is TRBV4-2 and J usage is TRBJ2-1; TRBD2 matches at 13 bases. The CDR3 here is CASSQGLAGTNEQFF. CDR3 bases: TGTGCCAGCAGCCAGGGACTAGCGGGAACAAATGAGCAGTTCTTC.